This T cell receptor (beta chain) was observed in a study of cytomegalovirus exposure and HLA in healthy donors. Turning to this clone: The antigen is undetermined.

PCR primers comprised 60 Vbeta and 13 Jbeta primers. Libraries were prepared by immunoSEQ multiplex PCR; TCRdb keeps only in-frame clonotypes and omits some of them. Here the sample spans about 99,000 clones, roughly three quarters being singletons. Study-wide results and caveats: Researchers reported in a later analysis that common viral pathogens appeared linked to several top clusters. When analyzed later, a missense DCLRE1C variant was found to be linked to TCR beta V- and J-gene trimming. A likely sequencing artifact accounted for one observed cluster of highly shared sequence variants.

Sequencing was carried out using PBMCs. This clonotype was sampled from a woman between 18 and 29 years old in good health and CMV-seropositive.

In nucleotides, the CDR3 is TGTGCCATCATTCCCGACAGAAACACTGAAGCTTTCTTT. This encodes CAIIPDRNTEAFF. The chain carries TRBV10-3 and TRBJ1-1, with D maybe TRBD1 (5 bases). From germline, CDR1 is ENHRY and CDR2 SYGVKD. The CDR3 consists of 13 residues. Trimming stripped 7 bases from V and 2 bases from J, with 11 bases between.